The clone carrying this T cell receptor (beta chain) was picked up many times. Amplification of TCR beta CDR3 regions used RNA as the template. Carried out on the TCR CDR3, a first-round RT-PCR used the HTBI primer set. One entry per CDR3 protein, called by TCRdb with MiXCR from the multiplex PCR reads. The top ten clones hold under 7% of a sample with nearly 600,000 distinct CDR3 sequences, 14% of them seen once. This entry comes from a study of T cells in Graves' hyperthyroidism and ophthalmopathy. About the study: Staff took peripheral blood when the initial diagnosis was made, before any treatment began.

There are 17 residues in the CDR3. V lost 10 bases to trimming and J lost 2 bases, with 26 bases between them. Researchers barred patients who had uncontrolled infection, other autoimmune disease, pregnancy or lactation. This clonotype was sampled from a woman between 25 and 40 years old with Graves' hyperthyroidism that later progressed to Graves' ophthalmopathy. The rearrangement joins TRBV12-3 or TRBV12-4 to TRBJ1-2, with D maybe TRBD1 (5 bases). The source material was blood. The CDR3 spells CANSLSGGENLNYGYTF. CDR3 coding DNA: TGTGCCAACTCACTTTCGGGGGGAGAAAACTTAAACTATGGCTACACCTTC.